The rows below give T cell receptor beta chains drawn from one sample of a study of blood T cell repertoires in COVID-19. Clones were read by immunoSEQ multiplex PCR, and TCRdb kept only the in-frame ones, dropping some. The sample lists about 92,000 clones, around 72% occurring once. The specimen was peripheral blood. The receptors here all came from a woman aged 60 to 75 in a cohort sampled during active or convalescent COVID-19. The CDR3 runs from the conserved cysteine through the conserved F or W. A D gene is named only where the DNA matches it firmly. Rows give clone size only sometimes, using once, few, many, or a class for an expanded clone.

j_gene: TRBJ1-5; d_gene: TRBD1; v_gene: TRBV30; abundance: .; CDR3nt: TGTGCCTGGAACGGACAGGGGGATCAGCCCCAGCATTTT; CDR3aa: CAWNGQGDQPQHF
j_gene: TRBJ2-3; d_gene: .; v_gene: TRBV6-5; abundance: .; CDR3nt: TGTGCCAGCAACCCCGGGACTCAAGGGGCAGATACGCAGTATTTT; CDR3aa: CASNPGTQGADTQYF
j_gene: TRBJ1-6; d_gene: TRBD1; v_gene: TRBV4-2; abundance: .; CDR3nt: TGTGCCAGCAGCCAAGAATCCGGGACAGGGCTGGATAATTCACCCCTCCACTTT; CDR3aa: CASSQESGTGLDNSPLHF
j_gene: TRBJ1-3; d_gene: .; v_gene: TRBV7-2; abundance: .; CDR3nt: TGTGCCAGCAGCTTAGCGCACCGAACACAACGCTCTGGAAACACCATATATTTT; CDR3aa: CASSLAHRTQRSGNTIYF
j_gene: TRBJ1-6; d_gene: .; v_gene: TRBV28; abundance: .; CDR3nt: TGTGCCAGCAGTCCTCAACTTAGACCCCTCCACTTT; CDR3aa: CASSPQLRPLHF
j_gene: TRBJ2-1; d_gene: TRBD2; v_gene: TRBV18; abundance: .; CDR3nt: TGTGCCAGCTCACCAGGGACTATGTCCCGTGAGCAGTTCTTC; CDR3aa: CASSPGTMSREQFF
j_gene: TRBJ1-1; d_gene: TRBD1; v_gene: TRBV5-1; abundance: .; CDR3nt: TGCGCCAGCAGCTTGGCAGGGGGACGCACTGAAGCTTTCTTT; CDR3aa: CASSLAGGRTEAFF
j_gene: TRBJ2-1; d_gene: .; v_gene: TRBV7-3; abundance: few; CDR3nt: TGTGCCAGCAGCTTAATGGGGGGGCTGAATGAGCAGTTCTTC; CDR3aa: CASSLMGGLNEQFF
j_gene: TRBJ1-1; d_gene: TRBD1; v_gene: TRBV7-2; abundance: .; CDR3nt: TGTGCCAGCAGTTGGGACAGGGGGCACGGGGAAGCTTTCTTT; CDR3aa: CASSWDRGHGEAFF
j_gene: TRBJ1-2; d_gene: .; v_gene: TRBV4-1; abundance: .; CDR3nt: TGCGCCAGCAGCCAAGATAATTCAGGACTCGGCTATGGCTACACCTTC; CDR3aa: CASSQDNSGLGYGYTF
j_gene: TRBJ2-7; d_gene: TRBD2; v_gene: TRBV4-2; abundance: .; CDR3nt: TGTGCCAGCAGCCAAGATCTGTCCAGCGGGGCCTACGAGCAGTACTTC; CDR3aa: CASSQDLSSGAYEQYF
j_gene: TRBJ1-2; d_gene: TRBD1; v_gene: TRBV27; abundance: .; CDR3nt: TGTGCCGGCTTTGCAGGGGGCCAGGTGCGGGGCTATGGCTACACCTTC; CDR3aa: CAGFAGGQVRGYGYTF
j_gene: TRBJ1-2; d_gene: .; v_gene: TRBV5-4; abundance: .; CDR3nt: TGTGCCAGCAGCTTGGAACAGGTTTTGACGCGTGGCTACACCTTC; CDR3aa: CASSLEQVLTRGYTF
j_gene: TRBJ1-1; d_gene: .; v_gene: TRBV6-2/TRBV6-3; abundance: .; CDR3nt: TGTGCCAGCAGTTACGGGGCGGCCACTGAAGCTTTCTTT; CDR3aa: CASSYGAATEAFF
j_gene: TRBJ2-7; d_gene: .; v_gene: TRBV5-1; abundance: .; CDR3nt: TGCGCCAGCAGCCGCCCCGGCCAGGGGACCTACGAGCAGTACTTC; CDR3aa: CASSRPGQGTYEQYF
j_gene: TRBJ1-2; d_gene: .; v_gene: TRBV7-2; abundance: .; CDR3nt: TGTGCCAGCAGCTTAGACAGGGCAAACTATGGCTACACCTTC; CDR3aa: CASSLDRANYGYTF
j_gene: TRBJ2-5; d_gene: .; v_gene: TRBV7-9; abundance: .; CDR3nt: TGTGCCAGCAGCTTAGGTCTGGGCCGAGAGACCCAGTACTTC; CDR3aa: CASSLGLGRETQYF
j_gene: TRBJ2-3; d_gene: TRBD1; v_gene: TRBV6-5; abundance: .; CDR3nt: TGTGCCAGCAGTCCGACAGGGGTTCTTCCAGATACGCAGTATTTT; CDR3aa: CASSPTGVLPDTQYF
j_gene: TRBJ2-1; d_gene: TRBD2; v_gene: TRBV7-2; abundance: few; CDR3nt: TGTGCCAGCAGCTTAGATCCGGGGGGGAATGAGCAGTTCTTC; CDR3aa: CASSLDPGGNEQFF
j_gene: TRBJ1-2; d_gene: .; v_gene: TRBV5-1; abundance: .; CDR3nt: TGCGCCAGCAGCTTGGACAGCTATGGCTACACCTTC; CDR3aa: CASSLDSYGYTF
j_gene: TRBJ1-2; d_gene: TRBD1; v_gene: TRBV18; abundance: many; CDR3nt: TGTGCCAGCTCCCTGGGACAGAACCTCTATGGCTACACCTTC; CDR3aa: CASSLGQNLYGYTF
j_gene: TRBJ1-5; d_gene: TRBD1; v_gene: TRBV6-2/TRBV6-3; abundance: .; CDR3nt: TGTGCCAGCAGTTACTCGAGGACAGGGGGCACTCAGCCCCAGCATTTT; CDR3aa: CASSYSRTGGTQPQHF
j_gene: TRBJ1-2; d_gene: .; v_gene: TRBV18; abundance: few; CDR3nt: TGTGCCAGCTCACCAACAGGGAACTATGGCTACACCTTC; CDR3aa: CASSPTGNYGYTF
j_gene: TRBJ2-7; d_gene: TRBD1; v_gene: TRBV6-5; abundance: .; CDR3nt: TGTGCCAGCACACCCACAGGGGCTCCCTACGAGCAGTACTTC; CDR3aa: CASTPTGAPYEQYF
j_gene: TRBJ1-2; d_gene: .; v_gene: TRBV11-2; abundance: once; CDR3nt: TGTGCCAGCAGCTTAGATTGGCGGTATGGCTACACCTTC; CDR3aa: CASSLDWRYGYTF
j_gene: TRBJ2-5; d_gene: .; v_gene: TRBV7-2; abundance: .; CDR3nt: TGTGCCAGCAGCTTAGCTGGCGGCCAAGAGACCCAGTACTTC; CDR3aa: CASSLAGGQETQYF
j_gene: TRBJ2-1; d_gene: TRBD1; v_gene: TRBV5-1; abundance: .; CDR3nt: TGCGCCAGCAGCGCAACAGGGGGCTTGAATGAGCAGTTCTTC; CDR3aa: CASSATGGLNEQFF